This T cell receptor (beta chain) appears in the sequencing data of a study of cytomegalovirus exposure and HLA in healthy donors. The study, taken as a whole, reports: Researchers reported in a later analysis that a missense DCLRE1C variant was tied to TCR beta V- and J-gene trimming.

Regarding this clone: What it binds is unknown.

The PCR ran on 60 Vbeta and 13 Jbeta primers. Repertoires were generated with immunoSEQ multiplex PCR, while TCRdb's copy carries only in-frame clones and drops some. Counted here are under 200,000 clones, roughly 88% occurring once; the ten biggest clones make up about 10%. Trimming stripped 5 bases from V and 2 bases from J, with 9 bases between. The CDR3 length is 13 residues. In germline, CDR1 is PRHDT, CDR2 FYEKMQ (reference sequence). The rearrangement links TRBV13 to TRBJ2-5; D is ambiguous. Sequencing input: PBMCs. This TCR derives from a man aged 18 to 29 in good health and CMV-seropositive. CDR3: CASSRVSQETQYF. CDR3 sequence (DNA): TGTGCCAGCAGCCGGGTGAGTCAAGAGACCCAGTACTTC. The full variable domain, its missing parts supplied by reference TRBV13 and TRBJ2-5, is AAGVIQSPRHLIKEKRETATLKCYPIPRHDTVYWYQQGPGQDPQFLISFYEKMQSDKGSIPDRFSAQQFSDYHSELNMSSLELGDSALYFCASSRVSQETQYFGPGTRLLVL.